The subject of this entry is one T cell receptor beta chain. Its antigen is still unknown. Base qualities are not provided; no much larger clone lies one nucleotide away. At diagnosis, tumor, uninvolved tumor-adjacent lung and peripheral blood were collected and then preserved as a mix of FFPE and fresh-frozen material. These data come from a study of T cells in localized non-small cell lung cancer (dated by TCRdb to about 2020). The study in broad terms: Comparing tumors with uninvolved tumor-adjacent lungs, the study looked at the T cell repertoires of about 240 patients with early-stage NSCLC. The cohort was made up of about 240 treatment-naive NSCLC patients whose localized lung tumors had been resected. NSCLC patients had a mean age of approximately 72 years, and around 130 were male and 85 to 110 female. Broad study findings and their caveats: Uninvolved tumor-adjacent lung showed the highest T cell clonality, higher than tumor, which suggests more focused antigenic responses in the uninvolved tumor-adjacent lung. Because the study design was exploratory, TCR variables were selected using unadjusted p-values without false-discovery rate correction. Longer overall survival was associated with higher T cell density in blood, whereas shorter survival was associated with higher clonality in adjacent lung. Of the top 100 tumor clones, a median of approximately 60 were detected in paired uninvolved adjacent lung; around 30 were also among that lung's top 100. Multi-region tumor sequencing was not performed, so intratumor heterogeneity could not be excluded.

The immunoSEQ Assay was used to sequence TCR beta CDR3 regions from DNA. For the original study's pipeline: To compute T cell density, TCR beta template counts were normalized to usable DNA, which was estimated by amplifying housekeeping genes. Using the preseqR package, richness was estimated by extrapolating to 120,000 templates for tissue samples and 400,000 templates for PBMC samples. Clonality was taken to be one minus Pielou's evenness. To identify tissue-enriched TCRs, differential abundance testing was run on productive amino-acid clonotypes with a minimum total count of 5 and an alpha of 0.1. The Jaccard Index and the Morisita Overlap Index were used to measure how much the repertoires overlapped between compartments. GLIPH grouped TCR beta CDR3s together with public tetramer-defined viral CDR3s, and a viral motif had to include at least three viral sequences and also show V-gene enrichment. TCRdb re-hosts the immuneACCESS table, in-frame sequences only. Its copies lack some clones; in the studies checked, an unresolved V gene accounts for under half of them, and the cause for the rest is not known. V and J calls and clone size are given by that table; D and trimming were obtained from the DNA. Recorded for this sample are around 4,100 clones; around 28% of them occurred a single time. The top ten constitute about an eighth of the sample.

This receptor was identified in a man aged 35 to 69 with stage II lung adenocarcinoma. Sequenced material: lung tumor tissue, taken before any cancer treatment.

CDR3 loop: CASTGQGGTQYF. The DNA sequence is TGTGCCAGCACGGGACAGGGAGGGACCCAGTACTTC. The rearrangement joined TRBV12-5 to TRBJ2-5, with 9 middle bases fitting TRBD1. The germline V gene encodes CDR1 LGHNT and CDR2 FRNRAP. The CDR3 measures 12 amino acids from cysteine to phenylalanine. The DNA shown is the 36-base CDR3, in frame from base 1.